This is a list of T cell receptor beta chains from one sample in a study of blood T cells in healthy people across ages. TCRdb independently ran MiXCR on the 5' RACE reads; one entry per CDR3 protein. The data contain about 1.6 million distinct CDR3 sequences, roughly 32% of them singletons. The sample taken for sequencing was blood. The receptors derive from a woman younger than 45 in good health. The CDR3 runs from the conserved cysteine through the conserved F or W. The D gene is left open where the match is weak. Only part of the rows carry a size: once, few, many, or a class if the clone is expanded.

d_call j_call cdr3_length clone_size v_call cdr3_aa cdr3_nt
. TRBJ2-1 14 . TRBV28 CASSAPLGYNEQFF TGTGCCAGCAGCGCGCCCTTGGGGTACAATGAGCAGTTCTTC
. TRBJ1-1 15 few TRBV20-1 CSARDLEGVITEAFF TGCAGTGCTAGAGACTTGGAGGGGGTAATCACTGAAGCTTTCTTT
. TRBJ2-5 14 few TRBV6-6 CASRRGGRGETQYF TGTGCCAGCAGGAGAGGGGGCCGGGGGGAGACCCAGTACTTC
. TRBJ2-1 11 few TRBV7-8 CASSAGTDQFF TGTGCCAGCAGTGCTGGGACCGATCAGTTCTTC
TRBD1 TRBJ2-7 14 . TRBV20-1 CSAIGVTGSGEQYF TGCAGTGCTATTGGGGTGACAGGGTCGGGCGAGCAGTACTTC
. TRBJ2-7 17 . TRBV4-1 CASSQITIGAKSYEQYF TGCGCCAGCAGCCAGATAACCATCGGGGCCAAGTCCTACGAGCAGTACTTC
TRBD1 TRBJ2-1 15 few TRBV10-3 CAVRPGQGTYNEQFF TGTGCCGTCAGGCCGGGACAGGGGACCTACAATGAGCAGTTCTTC
. TRBJ2-1 12 . TRBV10-3 CAISALADEQFF TGTGCCATCAGTGCGCTAGCTGATGAGCAGTTCTTC
TRBD1 TRBJ1-3 13 . TRBV2 CASSGDSGNTIYF TGTGCCAGCAGTGGGGACAGTGGAAACACCATATATTTT
. TRBJ2-3 15 . TRBV20-1 CSARTPRHTTDTQYF TGCAGTGCTAGAACCCCTCGCCATACGACGGATACGCAGTATTTT
. TRBJ1-1 15 . TRBV6-6 CASSYPHGESTEAFF TGTGCCAGCAGTTACCCCCATGGGGAAAGCACTGAAGCTTTCTTT
. TRBJ2-5 18 . TRBV9 CASSVGSTLKRAQETQYF TGTGCCAGCAGCGTAGGATCTACGCTAAAGCGTGCCCAAGAGACCCAGTACTTC
. TRBJ1-1 13 . TRBV20-1 CSAYGRDNTEAFF TGCAGTGCCTACGGCCGGGACAACACTGAAGCTTTCTTT
. TRBJ2-7 15 . TRBV20-1 CSADHREMTSYEQYF TGCAGTGCGGACCACAGGGAAATGACCTCCTACGAGCAGTACTTC
. TRBJ2-7 15 . TRBV6-1 CASSESLAGIYEQYF TGTGCCAGCAGTGAAAGCCTAGCAGGGATCTACGAGCAGTACTTC
. TRBJ2-5 16 . TRBV28 CASSPSGAGSQETQYF TGTGCCAGCAGTCCCTCAGGGGCAGGGTCCCAAGAGACCCAGTACTTC
TRBD2 TRBJ2-7 15 many TRBV12-3/TRBV12-4 CASSLGLAGIYEQYF TGTGCCAGCAGTTTAGGACTAGCGGGGATCTACGAGCAGTACTTC
TRBD1 TRBJ2-7 13 few TRBV10-3 CASRTGENYEQYF TGTGCCAGCAGGACAGGGGAAAACTACGAGCAGTACTTC
TRBD1 TRBJ2-6 19 . TRBV18 CASSVAMTGGISGANVLTF TGTGCCAGCTCAGTTGCCATGACAGGGGGGATCTCTGGGGCCAACGTCCTGACTTTC
. TRBJ2-3 14 few TRBV5-1 CASSLGTDGDTQYF TGCGCCAGCAGCTTGGGCACAGATGGAGATACGCAGTATTTT
. TRBJ2-3 16 few TRBV5-1 CASSLYVRGSTDTQYF TGCGCCAGCAGCCTGTACGTGCGGGGTAGCACAGATACGCAGTATTTT
. TRBJ2-1 11 . TRBV10-3 CAISVFNEQFF TGTGCCATCAGTGTTTTCAATGAGCAGTTCTTC
. TRBJ2-5 15 . TRBV5-1 CASSLSGGSQETQYF TGCGCCAGCAGCTTGTCCGGGGGATCCCAAGAGACCCAGTACTTC
. TRBJ2-7 13 few TRBV20-1 CSAYRDISYEQYF TGCAGTGCCTACCGGGACATAAGCTACGAGCAGTACTTC
. TRBJ1-6 13 . TRBV27 CASSPGLYSPLHF TGTGCCAGCAGTCCGGGACTTTATTCACCCCTCCACTTT
. TRBJ2-1 14 . TRBV6-2/TRBV6-3 CASSRPAGGNEQFF TGTGCCAGCAGTCGCCCCGCCGGGGGCAATGAGCAGTTCTTC
TRBD1 TRBJ2-2 15 few TRBV10-3 CAISESDRDDGELFF TGTGCCATCAGTGAGTCGGACAGGGATGACGGGGAGCTGTTTTTT
TRBD2 TRBJ2-1 17 . TRBV28 CASSLGTRSGIYNEQFF TGTGCCAGCAGTTTAGGAACCCGTAGCGGGATCTACAATGAGCAGTTCTTC
. TRBJ2-6 15 . TRBV20-1 CSARDRASGANVRTF TGCAGTGCTAGAGACAGGGCATCTGGGGCCAACGTCCGGACTTTC
. TRBJ2-3 14 . TRBV9 CANGKWGGQDTQYF TGTGCCAACGGCAAGTGGGGGGGCCAGGATACGCAGTATTTT
TRBD1 TRBJ2-7 16 few TRBV27 CASSLSGTGASYEQYF TGTGCCAGCAGTTTATCAGGGACAGGGGCATCCTACGAGCAGTACTTC
TRBD2 TRBJ2-3 16 few TRBV3-1 CASSQGLAGGESRQYF TGTGCCAGCAGCCAGGGACTAGCGGGGGGTGAAAGTCGGCAGTATTTT
TRBD1 TRBJ2-7 12 . TRBV20-1 CSATQGANEQYF TGCAGTGCTACTCAGGGGGCAAACGAGCAGTACTTC
TRBD2 TRBJ2-5 15 . TRBV7-9 CASSLEGGGGETQYF TGTGCCAGTAGCTTAGAAGGCGGGGGGGGAGAGACCCAGTACTTC
. TRBJ2-5 14 many TRBV7-2 CASSLDTVQETQYF TGTGCCAGCAGCCTGGACACGGTCCAAGAGACCCAGTACTTC
. TRBJ2-5 13 . TRBV21-1 CASSKRGEETQYF TGTGCCAGCAGCAAACGGGGGGAAGAGACCCAGTACTTC
. TRBJ2-7 16 few TRBV9 CASSAEGGLLSYEQYF TGTGCCAGCAGCGCGGAGGGGGGGTTGCTCTCCTACGAGCAGTACTTC
. TRBJ1-2 16 . TRBV6-1 CASSEGEQGQYYGYTF TGTGCCAGCAGTGAGGGGGAACAGGGCCAGTACTATGGCTACACCTTC
TRBD2 TRBJ2-1 16 . TRBV20-1 CSAASRASGNYNEQFF TGCAGTGCCGCCTCCCGGGCTAGCGGGAACTACAATGAGCAGTTCTTC
. TRBJ2-7 13 few TRBV7-9 CASRVSGAYEQYF TGTGCCAGCAGAGTCAGTGGAGCCTACGAGCAGTACTTC
. TRBJ2-5 14 . TRBV20-1 CSAEAGQHQETQYF TGCAGTGCTGAGGCGGGACAGCACCAAGAGACCCAGTACTTC
. TRBJ2-5 14 . TRBV14 CASSQDMGKETQYF TGTGCCAGCAGCCAAGATATGGGGAAAGAGACCCAGTACTTC
TRBD1 TRBJ2-3 15 many TRBV7-2 CASSASGTDTDTQYF TGTGCCAGCAGCGCTTCCGGGACAGACACAGATACGCAGTATTTT
. TRBJ2-7 16 few TRBV20-1 CSARISDGGGVWEQYF TGCAGTGCTAGAATCTCGGACGGTGGAGGGGTGTGGGAGCAGTACTTC
TRBD1 TRBJ2-7 16 few TRBV20-1 CSARDTRDRVWGEQYF TGCAGTGCTAGAGATACCCGGGACAGGGTATGGGGCGAGCAGTACTTC
. TRBJ2-7 13 few TRBV2 CASSGFGSYEQYF TGTGCCAGCAGTGGATTCGGGAGCTACGAGCAGTACTTC
. TRBJ2-7 13 few TRBV20-1 CSAETEISYEQYF TGCAGTGCCGAGACGGAAATCTCCTACGAGCAGTACTTC
. TRBJ2-1 19 few TRBV11-2 CASSLDRGLSGRTYNEQFF TGTGCCAGCAGCTTAGATCGGGGCTTAAGCGGAAGAACATACAATGAGCAGTTCTTC
TRBD1 TRBJ1-1 15 . TRBV6-5 CASSYLDRVNTEAFF TGTGCCAGCAGTTACCTCGACAGGGTGAACACTGAAGCTTTCTTT
TRBD2 TRBJ2-1 17 . TRBV20-1 CSATGPLLAGRYNEQFF TGCAGTGCAACGGGACCACTACTAGCGGGCCGATACAATGAGCAGTTCTTC
. TRBJ2-7 15 few TRBV7-2 CASTRSGGPQGEQYF TGTGCCAGCACCAGGTCGGGGGGCCCTCAGGGCGAGCAGTACTTC